The following is a TCR beta chain sequence with its context. This sample is part of a study of T cells in Graves' hyperthyroidism and ophthalmopathy. Investigators excluded patients with uncontrolled infection, other autoimmune disease, pregnancy or lactation. The study based diagnoses on clinical symptoms, serum thyroxine and TRAb, thyroid ultrasound and orbital computed tomography. There were TCR beta CDR3 regions amplified from RNA transcripts. During a first-round RT-PCR of the TCR CDR3, the HTBI primer set was used. TCRdb re-called the multiplex PCR reads with MiXCR, one entry per CDR3 protein. The table records 490,000 or so distinct CDR3 sequences, about 45% of them present only once. Material: peripheral blood or thyroid tissue (not recorded which). The receptor comes from an adult woman with Graves' disease, either hyperthyroidism or ophthalmopathy (not recorded which).

The DNA of the CDR3 is TGCGCCAGCAACATCGTCGGGGACACTGAAGCTTTCTTT. This sequence encodes CASNIVGDTEAFF. The V and J genes are TRBV5-1 and TRBJ1-1, with D uncertain. Trimming shortened V by 6 bases and J by 3 bases, and 12 bases separated the two germline ends. Germline assignment: CDR1 SGHRS and CDR2 YFSETQ. The CDR3 runs to 13 residues. Filled out from reference TRBV5-1 and TRBJ1-1, the complete variable domain reads KAGVTQTPRYLIKTRGQQVTLSCSPISGHRSVSWYQQTPGQGLQFLFEYFSETQRNKGNFPGRFSGRQFSNSRSEMNVSTLELGDSALYLCASNIVGDTEAFFGQGTRLTVV.